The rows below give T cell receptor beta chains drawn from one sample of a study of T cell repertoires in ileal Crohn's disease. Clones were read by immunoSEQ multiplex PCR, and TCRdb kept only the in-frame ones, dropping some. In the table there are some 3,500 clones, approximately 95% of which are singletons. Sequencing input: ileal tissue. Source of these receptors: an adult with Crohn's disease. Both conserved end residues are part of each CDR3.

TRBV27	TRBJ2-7	CASRRYTTGDYEQYF
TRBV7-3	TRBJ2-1	CASSLFPQTYNEQFF
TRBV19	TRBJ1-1	CASIPWQDGTEAFF
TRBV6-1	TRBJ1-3	CASSEVLRENTIYF
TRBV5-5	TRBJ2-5	CASRPPPGTGGETQYF
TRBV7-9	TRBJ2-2	CASSHGTSTGELFF
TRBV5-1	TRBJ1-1	CASSLWRLNTEAFF
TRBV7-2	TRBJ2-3	CASSLVAEGGTQYF
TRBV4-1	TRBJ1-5	CASRLSDASNQPQHF
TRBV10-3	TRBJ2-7	CAISAIGQGSYEQYF
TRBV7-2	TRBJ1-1	CASSLKYRGTEAFF
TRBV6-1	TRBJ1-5	CASRGTFNQPQHF
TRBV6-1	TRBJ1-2	CASSRDSNYGYTF
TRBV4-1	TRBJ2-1	CASSQDRGAGEYDEQFF
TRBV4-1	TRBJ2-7	CASSQEPGHGYEQYF
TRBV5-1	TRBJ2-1	CASRTTAGLDTKQFF